This is a list of T cell receptor beta chains from one sample in a study of beta chain features in type 1 diabetes. Sequencing was performed with immunoSEQ multiplex PCR; in TCRdb, only in-frame clones are kept and a portion is missing. Among just under 150,000 clones listed, roughly an eighth were seen once. Source material: central memory CD4+ T cells from blood. The source of these receptors is a man aged 18 to 35 with type 1 diabetes. Each CDR3 is given with its conserved first and last residue. The order of the fields is clone size, J gene, V gene, D gene, CDR3 protein, CDR3 DNA. D genes are given only for firm matches. Not all rows give a size; the values are once, few, many and, for expanded clones, a class.

size: .; J: TRBJ1-2; V: TRBV16; D: .; CDR3: CASSQIGADQGYTF; DNA: TGTGCCAGCAGCCAAATAGGGGCAGATCAAGGCTACACCTTC
size: few; J: TRBJ2-2; V: TRBV4-1; D: .; CDR3: CASSQLSGNTGELFF; DNA: TGCGCCAGCAGCCAGTTGTCCGGGAACACCGGGGAGCTGTTTTTT
size: .; J: TRBJ1-5; V: TRBV18; D: .; CDR3: CASSLENQPQHF; DNA: TGTGCCAGCTCACTCGAGAATCAGCCCCAGCATTTT
size: few; J: TRBJ2-5; V: TRBV30; D: TRBD2; CDR3: CAWSREEGETQYF; DNA: TGTGCCTGGAGTCGGGAGGAGGGAGAGACCCAGTACTTC
size: .; J: TRBJ2-7; V: TRBV18; D: .; CDR3: CASAPQGGGSYEQYF; DNA: TGTGCCAGCGCCCCACAGGGAGGAGGCTCCTACGAGCAGTACTTC
size: medium-sized; J: TRBJ1-3; V: TRBV7-9; D: TRBD1; CDR3: CASSLTGEENTIYF; DNA: TGTGCCAGCAGCTTGACAGGGGAAGAAAACACCATATATTTT
size: .; J: TRBJ2-1; V: TRBV19; D: .; CDR3: CASSIVQGRSEQFF; DNA: TGTGCCAGTAGTATAGTGCAGGGGAGGAGTGAGCAGTTCTTC
size: few; J: TRBJ2-1; V: TRBV7-2; D: .; CDR3: CASSLESRTNEQFF; DNA: TGTGCCAGCAGCTTAGAATCGCGGACTAATGAGCAGTTCTTC
size: .; J: TRBJ2-3; V: TRBV7-9; D: TRBD2; CDR3: CASSSTSRADTQYF; DNA: TGTGCCAGCAGCTCGACTAGCAGAGCAGATACGCAGTATTTT
size: few; J: TRBJ2-7; V: TRBV27; D: TRBD2; CDR3: CATGTSFDEQYF; DNA: TGTGCCACCGGGACTAGTTTTGACGAGCAGTACTTC
size: few; J: TRBJ2-3; V: TRBV5-1; D: .; CDR3: CASSLDRQGADTQYF; DNA: TGCGCCAGCAGCTTGGATCGCCAGGGAGCAGATACGCAGTATTTT
size: .; J: TRBJ2-5; V: TRBV7-9; D: .; CDR3: CASSVPGPETQYF; DNA: TGTGCCAGCAGCGTACCGGGCCCAGAGACCCAGTACTTC
size: .; J: TRBJ2-2; V: TRBV5-6; D: .; CDR3: CASSLNTGELFF; DNA: TGTGCCAGCAGCTTGAACACCGGGGAGCTGTTTTTT
size: .; J: TRBJ2-7; V: TRBV5-6; D: .; CDR3: CASSRGSYEQYF; DNA: TGTGCCAGCAGCCGGGGGTCGTACGAGCAGTACTTC
size: .; J: TRBJ1-4; V: TRBV5-1; D: .; CDR3: CASSLDGTKSEKLFF; DNA: TGCGCCAGCAGCTTGGACGGCACAAAGAGTGAAAAACTGTTTTTT
size: .; J: TRBJ1-4; V: TRBV11-1; D: TRBD1; CDR3: CASSLARTGAEKLFF; DNA: TGTGCCAGCAGCTTAGCCCGGACAGGGGCTGAAAAACTGTTTTTT
size: .; J: TRBJ1-1; V: TRBV5-1; D: .; CDR3: CASSLIGGTEAFF; DNA: TGCGCCAGCAGCTTGATCGGCGGTACTGAAGCTTTCTTT
size: once; J: TRBJ2-3; V: TRBV7-7; D: .; CDR3: CASSLAEADTQYF; DNA: TGTGCTAGCAGCTTAGCCGAAGCAGATACGCAGTATTTT
size: many; J: TRBJ2-3; V: TRBV4-1; D: .; CDR3: CASKLALEGDTQYF; DNA: TGCGCCAGCAAGCTAGCGTTGGAGGGGGATACGCAGTATTTT
size: few; J: TRBJ2-7; V: TRBV25-1; D: .; CDR3: CASSRHSYEQYF; DNA: TGTGCCAGCAGTCGTCACTCCTACGAGCAGTACTTC
size: few; J: TRBJ1-2; V: TRBV29-1; D: .; CDR3: CAGFRGRGYTF; DNA: TGCGCCGGATTCAGGGGTCGCGGCTACACCTTC
size: few; J: TRBJ2-1; V: TRBV6-4; D: TRBD1; CDR3: CASAGQGEGGEQFF; DNA: TGTGCCAGCGCGGGACAGGGTGAGGGGGGTGAGCAGTTCTTC
size: many; J: TRBJ2-5; V: TRBV25-1; D: TRBD2; CDR3: CASSQRGGPQETQYF; DNA: TGTGCCAGCAGTCAGCGGGGGGGCCCTCAAGAGACCCAGTACTTC
size: few; J: TRBJ1-5; V: TRBV10-3; D: TRBD1; CDR3: CAARDSINQPQHF; DNA: TGTGCCGCCCGGGACAGCATCAATCAGCCCCAGCATTTT
size: .; J: TRBJ2-1; V: TRBV7-9; D: .; CDR3: CASSPSGQPNEQFF; DNA: TGTGCCAGCAGCCCCTCCGGACAGCCCAATGAGCAGTTCTTC
size: .; J: TRBJ2-2; V: TRBV7-8; D: .; CDR3: CASGSSGTSNTGELFF; DNA: TGTGCCAGCGGGTCGTCGGGGACTTCGAACACCGGGGAGCTGTTTTTT
size: many; J: TRBJ2-7; V: TRBV7-9; D: .; CDR3: CASSLNQESYEQYF; DNA: TGTGCCAGCAGCTTAAATCAGGAGTCCTACGAGCAGTACTTC
size: .; J: TRBJ2-2; V: TRBV7-6; D: .; CDR3: CASTITGMNTGELFF; DNA: TGTGCCAGCACTATTACAGGGATGAACACCGGGGAGCTGTTTTTT
size: .; J: TRBJ2-6; V: TRBV18; D: TRBD1; CDR3: CASSPRGQGDSGANVLTF; DNA: TGTGCCAGCTCACCCCGAGGACAGGGCGACTCTGGGGCCAACGTCCTGACTTTC
size: few; J: TRBJ2-5; V: TRBV28; D: .; CDR3: CASSSTFADKETQYF; DNA: TGTGCCAGCAGTTCAACCTTCGCAGATAAAGAGACCCAGTACTTC
size: few; J: TRBJ2-4; V: TRBV29-1; D: .; CDR3: CSVVGDVAKNIQYF; DNA: TGCAGCGTTGTGGGGGATGTGGCCAAAAACATTCAGTACTTC
size: once; J: TRBJ1-1; V: TRBV6-4; D: .; CDR3: CASSRQENTEAFF; DNA: TGTGCCAGCAGCAGACAAGAAAACACTGAAGCTTTCTTT
size: many; J: TRBJ2-3; V: TRBV4-1; D: TRBD2; CDR3: CASSQDRTSGVPDTQYF; DNA: TGCGCCAGCAGCCAAGATAGGACTAGCGGGGTACCGGATACGCAGTATTTT
size: once; J: TRBJ1-1; V: TRBV2; D: .; CDR3: CASGGLGTEAFF; DNA: TGTGCCAGCGGGGGGCTGGGCACTGAAGCTTTCTTT
size: .; J: TRBJ1-2; V: TRBV19; D: TRBD1; CDR3: CASSPLFGTGYGYTF; DNA: TGTGCCAGTAGCCCCCTATTCGGGACAGGCTATGGCTACACCTTC
size: .; J: TRBJ2-7; V: TRBV11-2; D: .; CDR3: CASSIATGREQYF; DNA: TGTGCCAGCAGCATCGCAACAGGGCGGGAGCAGTACTTC
size: few; J: TRBJ2-1; V: TRBV27; D: TRBD2; CDR3: CASSLWGRGTDEQFF; DNA: TGTGCCAGCAGTTTATGGGGGAGGGGTACGGATGAGCAGTTCTTC
size: few; J: TRBJ2-7; V: TRBV30; D: TRBD1; CDR3: CAWSVQGQSYEQYF; DNA: TGTGCCTGGAGTGTACAGGGGCAGAGCTACGAGCAGTACTTC
size: .; J: TRBJ2-5; V: TRBV20-1; D: .; CDR3: CSANNRETQYF; DNA: TGCAGTGCTAACAACAGGGAGACCCAGTACTTC
size: .; J: TRBJ2-1; V: TRBV4-1; D: .; CDR3: CASSQERSVQGVNNEQFF; DNA: TGCGCCAGCAGCCAAGAGAGATCGGTACAGGGCGTCAACAATGAGCAGTTCTTC
size: few; J: TRBJ2-1; V: TRBV4-2; D: .; CDR3: CASSQESRSSYNEQFF; DNA: TGTGCCAGCAGCCAAGAGAGCCGAAGCTCCTACAATGAGCAGTTCTTC
size: .; J: TRBJ1-6; V: TRBV7-9; D: .; CDR3: CASSRGDSPLHF; DNA: TGTGCCAGCAGCCGGGGCGACTCACCCCTCCACTTT
size: .; J: TRBJ2-6; V: TRBV2; D: .; CDR3: CASSEALRGANVLTF; DNA: TGTGCCAGCAGTGAAGCGCTCCGAGGGGCCAACGTCCTGACTTTC
size: .; J: TRBJ1-1; V: TRBV14; D: .; CDR3: CASSQAPGTEAFF; DNA: TGTGCCAGCAGCCAAGCGCCGGGCACTGAAGCTTTCTTT